This TCR beta chain stems from a study of blood T cells in healthy people across ages. As for the study in general: Capture by template switching was about one barcoded beta molecule per two T cells.

Study conclusions and caveats: Possibly confounding the expanded clonotype changes was the fact that donor CMV status was unknown. Diversity of TCR beta per million T cells declined in a roughly linear way with age. Estimates of total diversity, which came from one million sequenced T cells, were considered to be underestimates.

The authors ran a second PCR of roughly 6 to 12 cycles using a sample-barcoded 5' primer and a J-beta primer mix. From the 5' RACE reads, TCRdb called clonotypes with MiXCR, one entry per CDR3 protein. The table lists 600,000 to 650,000 distinct CDR3 sequences, under 65% of them singletons. Germline loops: CDR1 SNHLY, CDR2 FYNNEI. The CDR3 loop spans 15 amino acids. The junction had 10 bases not matched to a gene; V was cut back by 4 bases and J by 7 bases. Only a few counts were recorded for this clonotype. What it binds is unknown. The sample taken for sequencing was blood. The chain has TRBV2 and TRBJ1-5; 7 bases match TRBD1. This receptor was taken from a man aged 55 to 70 in good health. CDR3 sequence (DNA): TGTGCCAGCAGTGCGGAAGGGGGCGGGGGACAGCCCCAGCATTTT. Translation gives CASSAEGGGGQPQHF.